This T cell receptor (beta chain) was found in a study of vaccination and CD4 T cells after COVID-19. As for the study in general: A vaccine, either BNT162b2 or mRNA-1273, was given to participants in two doses. Findings of the study overall: 304 of 307 vaccine-specific clones from convalescent patients were spike mono-reactive.

Comments on this clonotype: Its target is unknown.

TCRdb reanalysed the PCR reads using MiXCR and keeps one entry per CDR3 protein. The data hold under 30,000 distinct CDR3 sequences, with approximately 48% observed a single time. Specified time point: late sampling 161 to 241 days after vaccination in a few convalescent patients. Germline V lookup: CDR1 SEHNR, CDR2 FQNEAQ (reference sequence). This CDR3 contains 14 residues. Trimming shortened V by 5 bases and J by 0 bases, and 10 bases separated the two germline ends. The chain carries TRBV7-9 and TRBJ2-5, with a possible D match to TRBD2 (6 bases). The source of this sequence is a human donor who had recovered from COVID-19. The input for sequencing was CD4+ T cells from blood, taken about 7 months after SARS-CoV-2 vaccination. The CDR3 sequence is CASSLGGHQETQYF. The CDR3 coding sequence is TGTGCCAGCAGCCTCGGAGGGCACCAAGAGACCCAGTACTTC.